This T cell receptor (beta chain) was sequenced during a study of prognosis after radiotherapy for stage I lung cancer. Trimming removed 3 bases from V and 2 bases from J, with 11 bases in between. This CDR3 spans 14 amino acids. The germline V gene encodes CDR1 KGHSH and CDR2 LQKENI. Study-level results: Diminished Shannon entropy following stereotactic body radiation therapy characterized patients who developed distant metastases.

It was by two-round multiplex PCR that TCR beta CDR3 was amplified from genomic DNA. Initially, in first-round PCR, primers specific to each TRBV and TRBJ gene were used. A second round of PCR was carried out using universal primers. One entry per CDR3 protein results from TCRdb running MiXCR on the multiplex PCR reads. The repertoire holds fewer than 40,000 distinct CDR3 sequences, with around 30% as singletons. Imaging by CT and PET/CT found every patient node-negative, and no patient had prior chemotherapy, radiotherapy or other malignancies. This clonotype was observed many times. Antigen: not known.

This chain links TRBV18 with TRBJ2-7; no firm D call. The specimen was PBMCs, collected before or after stereotactic body radiation therapy (not recorded which). The source of this sequence is a donor over 45 with non-small cell lung cancer. The CDR3 reads CASSPPQNPYEQYF. The CDR3 region has the DNA TGTGCCAGCTCACCTCCTCAAAACCCCTACGAGCAGTACTTC. Together with reference TRBV18 and TRBJ2-7, the CDR3 gives the full variable domain: NAGVMQNPRHLVRRRGQEARLRCSPMKGHSHVYWYRQLPEEGLKFMVYLQKENIIDESGMPKERFSAEFPKEGPSILRIQQVVRGDSAAYFCASSPPQNPYEQYFGPGTRLTVT.